The clone carrying this T cell receptor (beta chain) was seen once. The entry originates in a study of control samples from healthy donors and cancer patients. Assay: immunoSEQ multiplex PCR; the TCRdb copy retains only in-frame clones and omits some. This sample yields about 100,000 clones, of which more than 75% are seen a single time; approximately 20% belongs to the top ten. The sequence derives from a woman aged 45-60 years in good health. Sequenced material: blood.

The chain's CDR3 is CASSSGQATYEQYF. The CDR3 bases are TGTGCCAGCAGCTCAGGACAGGCAACCTACGAGCAGTACTTC. The chain joins TRBV7-9 to TRBJ2-7, with 7 positions matching TRBD1. Germline-derived CDR1 and CDR2 are SEHNR and FQNEAQ (reference sequence). V was clipped by 4 bases and J by 2 bases; unmatched bases: 5. This CDR3 comprises 14 residues.